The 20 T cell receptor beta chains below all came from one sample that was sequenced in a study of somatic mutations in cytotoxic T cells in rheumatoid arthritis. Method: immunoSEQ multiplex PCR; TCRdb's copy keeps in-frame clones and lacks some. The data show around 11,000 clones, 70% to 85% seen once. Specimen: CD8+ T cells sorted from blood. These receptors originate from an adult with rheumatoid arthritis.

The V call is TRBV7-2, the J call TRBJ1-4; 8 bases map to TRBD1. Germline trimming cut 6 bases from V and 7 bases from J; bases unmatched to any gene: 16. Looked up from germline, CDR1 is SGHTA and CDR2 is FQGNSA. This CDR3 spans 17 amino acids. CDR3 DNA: TGTGCCAGCAGTTTCGGACAGGGCCTCTTAAGAGTTGAAAAACTGTTTTTT. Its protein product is CASSFGQGLLRVEKLFF.

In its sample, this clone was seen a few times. The CDR3 reads CASSFGVTMNTEAFF. The CDR3 nucleotides are TGTGCCAGCAGCTTCGGGGTTACAATGAACACTGAAGCTTTCTTT. The V gene is TRBV5-4, the J gene TRBJ1-1; unclear D gene. V gave up 2 bases and J gave up 0 bases, with 11 bases separating them. The CDR3 loop spans 15 amino acids. Germline V lookup: CDR1 SGHNT, CDR2 YYREEE (reference sequence). Full variable domain (remainder filled in from reference TRBV5-4 and TRBJ1-1): ETGVTQSPTHLIKTRGQQVTLRCSSQSGHNTVSWYQQALGQGPQFIFQYYREEENGRGNFPPRFSGLQFPNYSSELNVNALELDDSALYLCASSFGVTMNTEAFFGQGTRLTVV.

In nucleotides, the CDR3 is TGTGCCAGCAGCGCCGGACAGGGGTCCACAGATACGCAGTATTTT. Protein: CASSAGQGSTDTQYF. This sequence joins TRBV7-9 and TRBJ2-3, with 9 bases fitting TRBD1. Germline CDR1 SEHNR, CDR2 FQNEAQ (reference sequence). Losses at the gene ends were 5 bases for V and 2 bases for J; bases not matched to a gene: 5. This CDR3 spans 15 amino acids.

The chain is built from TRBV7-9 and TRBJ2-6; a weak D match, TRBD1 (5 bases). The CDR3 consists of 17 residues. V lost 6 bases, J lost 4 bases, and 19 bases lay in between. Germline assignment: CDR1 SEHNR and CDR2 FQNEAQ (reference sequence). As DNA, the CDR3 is TGTGCCAGCAGTACAAGCAAGGGGCTAGGAGGGGCCAACGTCCTGACTTTC. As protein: CASSTSKGLGGANVLTF.

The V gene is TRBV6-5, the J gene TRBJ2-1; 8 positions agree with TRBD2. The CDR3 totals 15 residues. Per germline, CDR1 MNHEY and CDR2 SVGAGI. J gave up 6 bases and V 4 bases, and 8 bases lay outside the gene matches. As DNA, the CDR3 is TGTGCCAGCAGTTTAAGCGGGAGAACACCCAATGAGCAGTTCTTC. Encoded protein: CASSLSGRTPNEQFF.

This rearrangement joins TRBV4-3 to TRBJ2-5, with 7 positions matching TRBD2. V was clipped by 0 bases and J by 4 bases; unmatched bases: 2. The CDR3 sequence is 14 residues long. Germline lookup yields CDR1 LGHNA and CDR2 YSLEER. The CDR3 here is CASSQDGGVETQYF. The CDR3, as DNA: TGCGCCAGCAGCCAAGATGGGGGGGTAGAGACCCAGTACTTC.

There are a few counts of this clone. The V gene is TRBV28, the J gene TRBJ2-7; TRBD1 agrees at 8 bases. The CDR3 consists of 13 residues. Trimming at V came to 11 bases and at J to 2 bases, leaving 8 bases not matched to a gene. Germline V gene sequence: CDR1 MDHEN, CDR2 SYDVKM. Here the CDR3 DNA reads TGTGCCTGTGGACAGGGTCTAACCTACGAGCAGTACTTC. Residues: CACGQGLTYEQYF.

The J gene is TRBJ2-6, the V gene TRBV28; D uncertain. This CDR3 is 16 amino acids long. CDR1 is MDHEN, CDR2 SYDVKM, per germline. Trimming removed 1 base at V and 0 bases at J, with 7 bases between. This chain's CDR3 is CASSLSRHSGANVLTF. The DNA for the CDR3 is TGTGCCAGCAGTTTATCGCGGCACTCTGGGGCCAACGTCCTGACTTTC. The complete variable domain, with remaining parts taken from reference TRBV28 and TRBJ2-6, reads DVKVTQSSRYLVKRTGEKVFLECVQDMDHENMFWYRQDPGLGLRLIYFSYDVKMKEKGDIPEGYSVSREKKERFSLILESASTNQTSMYLCASSLSRHSGANVLTFGAGSRLTVL.

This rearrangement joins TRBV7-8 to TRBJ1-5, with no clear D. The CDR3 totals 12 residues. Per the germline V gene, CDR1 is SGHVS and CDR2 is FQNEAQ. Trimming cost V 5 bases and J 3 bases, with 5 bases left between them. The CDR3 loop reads CASSPYNQPQHF. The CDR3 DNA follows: TGTGCCAGCAGCCCCTACAATCAGCCCCAGCATTTT.

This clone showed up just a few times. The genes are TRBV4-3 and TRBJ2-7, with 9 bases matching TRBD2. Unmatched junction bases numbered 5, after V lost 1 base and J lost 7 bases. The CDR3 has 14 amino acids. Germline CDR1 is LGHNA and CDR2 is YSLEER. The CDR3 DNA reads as TGCGCCAGCAGCCAAGGACTAGCGGCCCTTGAGCAGTACTTC. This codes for CASSQGLAALEQYF.

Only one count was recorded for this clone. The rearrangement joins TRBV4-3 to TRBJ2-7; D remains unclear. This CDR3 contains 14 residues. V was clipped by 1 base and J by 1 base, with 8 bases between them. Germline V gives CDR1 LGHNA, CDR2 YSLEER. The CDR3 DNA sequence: TGCGCCAGCAGCCAAGTGACGTCTTCCTACGAGCAGTACTTC. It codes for CASSQVTSSYEQYF.

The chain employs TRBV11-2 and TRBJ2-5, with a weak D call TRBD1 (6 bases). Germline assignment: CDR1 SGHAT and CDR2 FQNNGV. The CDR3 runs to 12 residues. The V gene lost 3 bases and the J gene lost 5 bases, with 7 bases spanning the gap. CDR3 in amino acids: CASSFRGETQYF. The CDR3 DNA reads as TGTGCCAGCAGCTTTAGGGGGGAGACCCAGTACTTC.

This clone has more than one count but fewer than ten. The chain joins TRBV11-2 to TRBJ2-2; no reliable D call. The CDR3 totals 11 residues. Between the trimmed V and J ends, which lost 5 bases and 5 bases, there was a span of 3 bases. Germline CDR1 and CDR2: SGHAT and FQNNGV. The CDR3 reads CASSPTGELFF. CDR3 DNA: TGTGCCAGCAGCCCAACCGGGGAGCTGTTTTTT. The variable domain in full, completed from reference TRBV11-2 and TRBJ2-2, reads EAGVAQSPRYKIIEKRQSVAFWCNPISGHATLYWYQQILGQGPKLLIQFQNNGVVDDSQLPKDRFSAERLKGVDSTLKIQPAKLEDSAVYLCASSPTGELFFGEGSRLTVL.

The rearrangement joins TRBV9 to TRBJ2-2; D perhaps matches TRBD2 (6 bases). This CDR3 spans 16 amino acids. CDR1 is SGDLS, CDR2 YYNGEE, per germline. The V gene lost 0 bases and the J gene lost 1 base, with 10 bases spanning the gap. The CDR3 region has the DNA TGTGCCAGCAGCGTAGGGGAGGCATTGAACACCGGGGAGCTGTTTTTT. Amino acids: CASSVGEALNTGELFF.

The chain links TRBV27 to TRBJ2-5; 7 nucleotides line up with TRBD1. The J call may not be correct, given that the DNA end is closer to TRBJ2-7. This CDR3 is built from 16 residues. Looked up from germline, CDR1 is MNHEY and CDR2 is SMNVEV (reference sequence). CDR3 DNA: TGTGCCAGCAGTCTCATCCGGACAGGAGGTGTTTACGAGCAGTACTTC. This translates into CASSLIRTGGVYEQYF.

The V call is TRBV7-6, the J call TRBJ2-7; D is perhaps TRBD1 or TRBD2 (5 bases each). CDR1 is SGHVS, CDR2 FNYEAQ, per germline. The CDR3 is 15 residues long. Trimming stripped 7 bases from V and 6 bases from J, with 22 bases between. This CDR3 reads CASTPGNPGQSEQYF. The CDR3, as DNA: TGTGCCAGCACTCCGGGGAATCCAGGGCAGAGCGAGCAGTACTTC.

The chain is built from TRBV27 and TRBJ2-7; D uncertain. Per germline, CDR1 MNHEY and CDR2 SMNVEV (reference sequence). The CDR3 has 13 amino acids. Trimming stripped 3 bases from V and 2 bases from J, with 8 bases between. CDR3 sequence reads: CASSFGLAYEQYF. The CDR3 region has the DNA TGTGCCAGCAGTTTTGGGTTGGCCTACGAGCAGTACTTC.

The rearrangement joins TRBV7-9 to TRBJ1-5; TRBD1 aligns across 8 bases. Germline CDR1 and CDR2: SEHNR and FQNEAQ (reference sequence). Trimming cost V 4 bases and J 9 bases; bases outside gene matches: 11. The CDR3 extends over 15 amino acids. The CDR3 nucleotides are TGTGCCAGCAGCTCGGACAGGGATTGGATGGGGCCCCAGCATTTT. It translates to CASSSDRDWMGPQHF.

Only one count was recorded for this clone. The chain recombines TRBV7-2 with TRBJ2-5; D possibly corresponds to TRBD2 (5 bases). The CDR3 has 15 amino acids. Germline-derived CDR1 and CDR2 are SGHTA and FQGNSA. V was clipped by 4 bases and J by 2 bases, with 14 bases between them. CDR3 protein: CASSSRDPGQETQYF. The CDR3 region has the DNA TGTGCCAGCAGCTCTAGGGATCCGGGACAAGAGACCCAGTACTTC.

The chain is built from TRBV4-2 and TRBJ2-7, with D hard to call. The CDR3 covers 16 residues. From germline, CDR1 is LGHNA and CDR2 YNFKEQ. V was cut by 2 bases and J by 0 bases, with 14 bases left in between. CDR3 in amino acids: CASSQLHSLSSYEQYF. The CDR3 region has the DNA TGTGCCAGCAGCCAATTACACTCCCTGAGCTCCTACGAGCAGTACTTC.